The rows below give T cell receptor beta chains drawn from one sample of a study of cytomegalovirus exposure and HLA in healthy donors. This table comes from immunoSEQ multiplex PCR, and its TCRdb copy is limited to in-frame clones, with some not included. The data show fewer than 200,000 clones, with 85% seen just once and 15% to 20% held by the top ten. The sequencing sample was made of PBMCs. Every receptor here comes from a man younger than 35 in good health and CMV-seropositive. CDR3s include the opening cysteine and the closing phenylalanine or tryptophan. The order of the fields is J gene, D gene, V gene, clone size, CDR3 protein, CDR3 DNA. The D gene is left open where the match is weak. The size entry is marked missing in some rows and otherwise reads once, few, many or a size class.

J gene: TRBJ1-3
D gene: NA
V gene: TRBV11-2
clone size: NA
CDR3 protein: CASSAPRGGNTIYF
CDR3 DNA: TGTGCCAGCAGCGCCCCCAGGGGCGGAAACACCATATATTTT

J gene: TRBJ1-4
D gene: TRBD1
V gene: TRBV19
clone size: NA
CDR3 protein: CAGSRSGTGNEKLFF
CDR3 DNA: TGTGCCGGCAGCCGCTCGGGGACAGGAAATGAAAAACTGTTTTTT

J gene: TRBJ1-1
D gene: NA
V gene: TRBV6-1
clone size: few
CDR3 protein: CASSENQGNTEAFF
CDR3 DNA: TGTGCCAGCAGTGAGAACCAGGGAAACACTGAAGCTTTCTTT

J gene: TRBJ1-5
D gene: TRBD1
V gene: TRBV28
clone size: NA
CDR3 protein: CASSLSGQGGNNQPQHF
CDR3 DNA: TGTGCCAGCAGTTTATCGGGACAGGGGGGGAACAATCAGCCCCAGCATTTT

J gene: TRBJ2-5
D gene: TRBD2
V gene: TRBV6-1
clone size: few
CDR3 protein: CASSRGRDQETQYF
CDR3 DNA: TGTGCCAGCAGTCGCGGGAGGGACCAAGAGACCCAGTACTTC

J gene: TRBJ2-2
D gene: TRBD2
V gene: TRBV7-2
clone size: NA
CDR3 protein: CASSWSGGAGELFF
CDR3 DNA: TGTGCCAGCAGCTGGAGCGGGGGGGCGGGGGAGCTGTTTTTT

J gene: TRBJ2-2
D gene: NA
V gene: TRBV5-4
clone size: NA
CDR3 protein: CASSLGGAGTGELFF
CDR3 DNA: TGTGCCAGCAGCCTCGGAGGGGCGGGGACCGGGGAGCTGTTTTTT

J gene: TRBJ2-1
D gene: NA
V gene: TRBV28
clone size: NA
CDR3 protein: CASSRVGGYEQFF
CDR3 DNA: TGTGCCAGCAGTCGGGTGGGAGGCTATGAGCAGTTCTTC

J gene: TRBJ1-1
D gene: TRBD1
V gene: TRBV30
clone size: NA
CDR3 protein: CARRTGWDTEAFF
CDR3 DNA: TGTGCCCGCCGGACAGGGTGGGACACTGAAGCTTTCTTT

J gene: TRBJ1-3
D gene: NA
V gene: TRBV5-4
clone size: NA
CDR3 protein: CASSLFTGNTIYF
CDR3 DNA: TGTGCCAGCAGCTTGTTCACTGGAAACACCATATATTTT

J gene: TRBJ1-1
D gene: NA
V gene: TRBV7-9
clone size: NA
CDR3 protein: CASSSGGSTEAFF
CDR3 DNA: TGTGCCAGCAGCTCGGGGGGGAGCACTGAAGCTTTCTTT

J gene: TRBJ2-7
D gene: NA
V gene: TRBV6-6
clone size: NA
CDR3 protein: CASTALGDEQYF
CDR3 DNA: TGTGCCAGCACCGCTCTGGGCGACGAGCAGTACTTC

J gene: TRBJ1-1
D gene: TRBD1
V gene: TRBV7-3
clone size: NA
CDR3 protein: CASSHLRTGLSGVFHTEAFF
CDR3 DNA: TGTGCCAGCAGCCATCTTCGGACAGGCCTAAGCGGTGTCTTTCACACTGAAGCTTTCTTT

J gene: TRBJ1-2
D gene: NA
V gene: TRBV21-1
clone size: NA
CDR3 protein: CASSKGSGGAEDGYTF
CDR3 DNA: TGTGCCAGCAGCAAAGGCTCGGGGGGGGCAGAGGATGGCTACACCTTC

J gene: TRBJ2-7
D gene: TRBD2
V gene: TRBV28
clone size: once
CDR3 protein: CASSSLAGRSYEQYF
CDR3 DNA: TGTGCCAGCAGTTCCTTAGCGGGGAGGTCTTACGAGCAGTACTTC

J gene: TRBJ2-7
D gene: TRBD2
V gene: TRBV28
clone size: NA
CDR3 protein: CASSYLLAGNYEQYF
CDR3 DNA: TGTGCCAGCAGTTATCTTCTAGCGGGGAACTACGAGCAGTACTTC

J gene: TRBJ1-5
D gene: NA
V gene: TRBV5-4
clone size: NA
CDR3 protein: CASSLDSNQPQHF
CDR3 DNA: TGTGCCAGCAGCTTGGACTCAAATCAGCCCCAGCATTTT

J gene: TRBJ2-4
D gene: TRBD2
V gene: TRBV7-9
clone size: NA
CDR3 protein: CASSSRSLAGGADIQYF
CDR3 DNA: TGTGCCAGCAGCTCCCGCTCCCTAGCGGGGGGCGCAGACATTCAGTACTTC

J gene: TRBJ2-5
D gene: NA
V gene: TRBV28
clone size: NA
CDR3 protein: CASRRTALQETQYF
CDR3 DNA: TGTGCCAGCAGGAGGACAGCCCTCCAAGAGACCCAGTACTTC

J gene: TRBJ2-7
D gene: NA
V gene: TRBV30
clone size: once
CDR3 protein: CAWSFGEGDYERYF
CDR3 DNA: TGTGCCTGGAGCTTTGGGGAGGGGGATTACGAGCGGTACTTC

J gene: TRBJ1-4
D gene: TRBD1
V gene: TRBV28
clone size: NA
CDR3 protein: CASSAEGQGGYEKLFF
CDR3 DNA: TGTGCCAGCAGTGCGGAAGGTCAGGGGGGTTACGAAAAACTGTTTTTT

J gene: TRBJ1-1
D gene: TRBD1
V gene: TRBV27
clone size: NA
CDR3 protein: CASSVIGGRMNTEAFF
CDR3 DNA: TGTGCCAGCAGTGTGATAGGGGGCCGGATGAACACTGAAGCTTTCTTT

J gene: TRBJ2-7
D gene: TRBD1
V gene: TRBV6-5
clone size: NA
CDR3 protein: CASRYGRGQGRNEQYF
CDR3 DNA: TGTGCCAGCAGATACGGGAGGGGACAGGGGAGAAACGAGCAGTACTTC

J gene: TRBJ2-1
D gene: NA
V gene: TRBV29-1
clone size: NA
CDR3 protein: CSAETGRDEQFF
CDR3 DNA: TGCAGCGCTGAAACAGGAAGGGATGAGCAGTTCTTC

J gene: TRBJ2-7
D gene: TRBD1
V gene: TRBV10-2
clone size: NA
CDR3 protein: CASSSSGTETTVSGEQYF
CDR3 DNA: TGCGCCAGCAGTTCCTCCGGGACAGAAACTACCGTCTCAGGCGAGCAGTACTTC

J gene: TRBJ2-2
D gene: TRBD1
V gene: TRBV5-8
clone size: NA
CDR3 protein: CASSLRTGLRELFF
CDR3 DNA: TGTGCCAGCAGCTTGCGGACAGGGTTGCGGGAGCTGTTTTTT

J gene: TRBJ2-3
D gene: NA
V gene: TRBV6-5
clone size: NA
CDR3 protein: CASSYVIGTDTQYF
CDR3 DNA: TGTGCCAGCAGTTATGTTATCGGCACAGATACGCAGTATTTT

J gene: TRBJ1-1
D gene: NA
V gene: TRBV7-9
clone size: NA
CDR3 protein: CASSLSLGARTEAFF
CDR3 DNA: TGTGCCAGCAGCTTAAGTCTGGGGGCGAGAACTGAAGCTTTCTTT

J gene: TRBJ1-1
D gene: TRBD1
V gene: TRBV11-3
clone size: NA
CDR3 protein: CASSRRGTENTEAFF
CDR3 DNA: TGTGCCAGCAGCCGGAGGGGGACAGAGAACACTGAAGCTTTCTTT

J gene: TRBJ2-2
D gene: NA
V gene: TRBV28
clone size: NA
CDR3 protein: CASRSRNTGELFF
CDR3 DNA: TGTGCCAGCAGGTCCAGAAACACCGGGGAGCTGTTTTTT

J gene: TRBJ1-5
D gene: NA
V gene: TRBV5-1
clone size: NA
CDR3 protein: CASSLAPGQPQHF
CDR3 DNA: TGCGCCAGCAGCTTGGCCCCGGGTCAGCCCCAGCATTTT

J gene: TRBJ2-1
D gene: TRBD2
V gene: TRBV13
clone size: NA
CDR3 protein: CASSSEAGGPVNEQFF
CDR3 DNA: TGTGCCAGCAGCTCCGAAGCGGGGGGGCCGGTCAATGAGCAGTTCTTC

J gene: TRBJ2-7
D gene: TRBD1
V gene: TRBV6-5
clone size: NA
CDR3 protein: CASRHRGAGYEQYF
CDR3 DNA: TGTGCCAGCAGACACAGGGGCGCGGGCTACGAGCAGTACTTC

J gene: TRBJ1-2
D gene: NA
V gene: TRBV6-1
clone size: few
CDR3 protein: CASSERWGHEDGYTF
CDR3 DNA: TGTGCCAGCAGTGAACGCTGGGGGCACGAGGATGGCTACACCTTC

J gene: TRBJ2-7
D gene: NA
V gene: TRBV27
clone size: NA
CDR3 protein: CASSPGSAYEQYF
CDR3 DNA: TGTGCCAGCAGTCCAGGGTCGGCCTACGAGCAGTACTTC

J gene: TRBJ2-5
D gene: TRBD2
V gene: TRBV4-1
clone size: NA
CDR3 protein: CASSQGVSGSSETQYF
CDR3 DNA: TGCGCCAGCAGCCAAGGGGTAAGCGGGAGTAGCGAGACCCAGTACTTC

J gene: TRBJ2-7
D gene: TRBD2
V gene: TRBV9
clone size: NA
CDR3 protein: CASSEGLAGYEQYF
CDR3 DNA: TGTGCCAGCAGCGAGGGACTAGCGGGCTACGAGCAGTACTTC

J gene: TRBJ1-3
D gene: NA
V gene: TRBV28
clone size: NA
CDR3 protein: CASINAGFPGNTIYF
CDR3 DNA: TGTGCCAGCATAAACGCGGGGTTCCCTGGAAACACCATATATTTT

J gene: TRBJ1-2
D gene: NA
V gene: TRBV2
clone size: NA
CDR3 protein: CATGDRGYGYTF
CDR3 DNA: TGTGCCACAGGGGATCGGGGCTATGGCTACACCTTC

J gene: TRBJ2-1
D gene: TRBD2
V gene: TRBV6-5
clone size: once
CDR3 protein: CASNGAGGEQFF
CDR3 DNA: TGTGCCAGCAATGGGGCGGGAGGTGAGCAGTTCTTC

J gene: TRBJ2-3
D gene: TRBD2
V gene: TRBV19
clone size: NA
CDR3 protein: CASSQRLAASTDTQYF
CDR3 DNA: TGTGCCAGTAGTCAAAGACTAGCAGCTAGCACAGATACGCAGTATTTT

J gene: TRBJ2-1
D gene: TRBD2
V gene: TRBV19
clone size: NA
CDR3 protein: CASSPGLQNEQFF
CDR3 DNA: TGTGCCAGTAGCCCGGGACTACAAAATGAGCAGTTCTTC

J gene: TRBJ1-2
D gene: TRBD1
V gene: TRBV25-1
clone size: NA
CDR3 protein: CASSELTGTGYGYTF
CDR3 DNA: TGTGCCAGCAGTGAACTCACCGGGACAGGCTATGGCTACACCTTC

J gene: TRBJ2-5
D gene: TRBD2
V gene: TRBV4-1
clone size: NA
CDR3 protein: CASSQGGGGPQETQYF
CDR3 DNA: TGCGCCAGCAGCCAAGGGGGGGGTGGTCCGCAGGAGACCCAGTACTTC

J gene: TRBJ2-7
D gene: NA
V gene: TRBV28
clone size: NA
CDR3 protein: CASSSGQFRLEQYF
CDR3 DNA: TGTGCCAGCAGTTCCGGACAGTTTAGGCTCGAGCAGTACTTC

J gene: TRBJ2-1
D gene: NA
V gene: TRBV5-6
clone size: once
CDR3 protein: CASSGRSSYNEQFF
CDR3 DNA: TGTGCCAGCAGCGGGAGGAGCTCCTACAATGAGCAGTTCTTC

J gene: TRBJ2-3
D gene: TRBD1
V gene: TRBV5-1
clone size: NA
CDR3 protein: CASSPGQSTDTQYF
CDR3 DNA: TGCGCCAGCAGTCCGGGACAGAGCACAGATACGCAGTATTTT

J gene: TRBJ2-7
D gene: TRBD2
V gene: TRBV7-9
clone size: NA
CDR3 protein: CASSLSGLAVYEQYF
CDR3 DNA: TGTGCCAGCAGCTTATCGGGACTAGCGGTCTACGAGCAGTACTTC

J gene: TRBJ1-2
D gene: NA
V gene: TRBV7-8
clone size: many
CDR3 protein: CASSPFQQGRDYTF
CDR3 DNA: TGTGCCAGCAGCCCCTTTCAGCAGGGCCGTGACTACACCTTC